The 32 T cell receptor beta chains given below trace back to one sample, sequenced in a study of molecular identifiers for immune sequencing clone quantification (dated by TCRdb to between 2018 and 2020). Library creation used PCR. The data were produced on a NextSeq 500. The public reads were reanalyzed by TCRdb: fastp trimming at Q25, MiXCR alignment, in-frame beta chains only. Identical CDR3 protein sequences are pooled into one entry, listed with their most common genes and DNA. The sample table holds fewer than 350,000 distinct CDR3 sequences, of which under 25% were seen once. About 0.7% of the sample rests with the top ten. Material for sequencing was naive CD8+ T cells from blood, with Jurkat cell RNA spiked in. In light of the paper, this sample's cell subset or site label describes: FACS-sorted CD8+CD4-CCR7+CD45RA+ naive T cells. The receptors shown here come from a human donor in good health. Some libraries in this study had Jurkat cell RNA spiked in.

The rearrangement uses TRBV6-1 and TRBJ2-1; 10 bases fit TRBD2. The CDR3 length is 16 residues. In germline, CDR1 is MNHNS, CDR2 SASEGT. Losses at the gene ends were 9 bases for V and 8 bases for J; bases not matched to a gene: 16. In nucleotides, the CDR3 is TGTGCCAGTAACCTACTAATAGCGGGAGGCGCAGATGAGCAGTTCTTC. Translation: CASNLLIAGGADEQFF.

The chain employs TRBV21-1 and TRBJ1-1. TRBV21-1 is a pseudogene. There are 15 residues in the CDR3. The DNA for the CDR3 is TGTGCCAGCAGCGGCCGGCAGCCACTCCAGACTGAAGCTTTCTTT. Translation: CASSGRQPLQTEAFF.

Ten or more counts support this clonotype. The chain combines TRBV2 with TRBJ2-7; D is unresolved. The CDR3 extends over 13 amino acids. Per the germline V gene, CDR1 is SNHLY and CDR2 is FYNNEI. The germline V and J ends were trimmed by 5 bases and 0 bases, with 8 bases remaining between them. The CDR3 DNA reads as TGTGCCAGCAGTCACCGGGCCTCCTACGAGCAGTACTTC. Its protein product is CASSHRASYEQYF.

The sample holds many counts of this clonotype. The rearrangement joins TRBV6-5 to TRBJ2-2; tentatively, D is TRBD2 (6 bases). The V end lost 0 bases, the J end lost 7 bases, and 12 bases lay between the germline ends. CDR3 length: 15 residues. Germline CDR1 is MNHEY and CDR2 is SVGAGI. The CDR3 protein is CASSYSSRRDGELFF. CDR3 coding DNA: TGTGCCAGCAGTTACTCATCTAGGCGGGACGGGGAGCTGTTTTTT.

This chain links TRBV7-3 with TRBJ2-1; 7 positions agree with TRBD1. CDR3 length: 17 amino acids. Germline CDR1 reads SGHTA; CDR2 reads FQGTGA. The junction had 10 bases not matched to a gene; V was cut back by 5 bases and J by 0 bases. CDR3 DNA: TGTGCCAGCAGCACCCAGGACAGGAAGGTCTCCTACAATGAGCAGTTCTTC. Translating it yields CASSTQDRKVSYNEQFF.

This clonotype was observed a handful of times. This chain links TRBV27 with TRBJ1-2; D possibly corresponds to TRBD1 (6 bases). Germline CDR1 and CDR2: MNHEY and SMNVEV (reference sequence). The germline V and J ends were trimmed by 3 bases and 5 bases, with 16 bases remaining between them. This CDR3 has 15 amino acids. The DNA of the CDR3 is TGTGCCAGCAGTTTTTCCGGGCAGGGGAAATATGGCTACACCTTC. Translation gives CASSFSGQGKYGYTF.

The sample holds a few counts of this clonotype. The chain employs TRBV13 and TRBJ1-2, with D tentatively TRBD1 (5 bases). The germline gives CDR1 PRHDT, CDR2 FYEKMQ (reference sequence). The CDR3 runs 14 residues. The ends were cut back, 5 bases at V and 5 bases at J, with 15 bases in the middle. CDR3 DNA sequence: TGTGCCAGCAGCGTGGCAGGGAGGAGATATGGCTACACCTTC. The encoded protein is CASSVAGRRYGYTF.

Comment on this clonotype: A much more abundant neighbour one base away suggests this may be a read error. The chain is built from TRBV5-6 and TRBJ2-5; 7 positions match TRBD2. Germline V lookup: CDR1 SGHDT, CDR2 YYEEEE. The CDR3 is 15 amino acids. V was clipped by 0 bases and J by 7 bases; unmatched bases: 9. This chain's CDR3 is CASSLAAGVRATQYF. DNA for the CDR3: TGTGCCAGCAGCTTGGCCGCGGGAGTACGGGCGACCCAGTACTTC.

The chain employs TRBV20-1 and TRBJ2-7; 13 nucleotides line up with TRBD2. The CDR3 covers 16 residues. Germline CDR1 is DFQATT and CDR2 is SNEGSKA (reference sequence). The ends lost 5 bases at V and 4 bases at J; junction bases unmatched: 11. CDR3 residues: CSAPPRTSGSVYEQYF. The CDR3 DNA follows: TGCAGTGCTCCACCCCGGACTAGCGGGAGCGTTTACGAGCAGTACTTC.

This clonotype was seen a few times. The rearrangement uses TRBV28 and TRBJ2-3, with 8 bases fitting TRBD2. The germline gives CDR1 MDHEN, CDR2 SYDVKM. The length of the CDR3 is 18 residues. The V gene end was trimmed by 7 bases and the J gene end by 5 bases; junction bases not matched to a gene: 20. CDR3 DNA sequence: TGTGCCAGCAAGGGACTAGATGCCTCCGGAACGTTCATAGATACGCAGTATTTT. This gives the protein CASKGLDASGTFIDTQYF.

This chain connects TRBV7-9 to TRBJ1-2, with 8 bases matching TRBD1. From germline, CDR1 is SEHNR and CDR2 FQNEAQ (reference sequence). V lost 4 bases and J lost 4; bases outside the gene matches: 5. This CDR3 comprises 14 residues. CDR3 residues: CASSSTGAGYGYTF. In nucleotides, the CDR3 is TGTGCCAGCAGCTCGACAGGGGCGGGCTATGGCTACACCTTC. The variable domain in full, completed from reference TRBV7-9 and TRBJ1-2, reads DTGVSQNPRHKITKRGQNVTFRCDPISEHNRLYWYRQTLGQGPEFLTYFQNEAQLEKSRLLSDRFSAERPKGSFSTLEIQRTEQGDSAMYLCASSSTGAGYGYTFGSGTRLTVV.

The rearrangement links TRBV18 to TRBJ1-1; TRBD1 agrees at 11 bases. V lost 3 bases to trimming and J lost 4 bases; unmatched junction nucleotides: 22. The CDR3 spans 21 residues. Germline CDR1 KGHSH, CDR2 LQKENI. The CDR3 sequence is CASSPGRTGGDWDRGGTEAFF. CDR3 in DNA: TGTGCCAGCTCACCGGGCAGGACAGGGGGCGATTGGGATAGAGGAGGCACTGAAGCTTTCTTT. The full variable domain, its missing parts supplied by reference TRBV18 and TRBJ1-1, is NAGVMQNPRHLVRRRGQEARLRCSPMKGHSHVYWYRQLPEEGLKFMVYLQKENIIDESGMPKERFSAEFPKEGPSILRIQQVVRGDSAAYFCASSPGRTGGDWDRGGTEAFFGQGTRLTVV.

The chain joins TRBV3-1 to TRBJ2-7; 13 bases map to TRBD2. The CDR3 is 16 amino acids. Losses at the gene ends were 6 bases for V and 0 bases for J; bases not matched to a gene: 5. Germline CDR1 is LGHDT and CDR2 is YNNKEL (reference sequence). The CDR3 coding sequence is TGTGCCAGCAGAGGACTAGCGGGGGCCCACTCCTACGAGCAGTACTTC. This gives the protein CASRGLAGAHSYEQYF.

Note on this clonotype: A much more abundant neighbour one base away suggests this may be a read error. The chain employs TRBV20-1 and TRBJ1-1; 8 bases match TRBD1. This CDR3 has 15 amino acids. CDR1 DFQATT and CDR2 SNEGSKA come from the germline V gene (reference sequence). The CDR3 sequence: CRAKDREFMNTEAFF. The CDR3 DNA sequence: TGCAGAGCAAAGGACAGGGAATTCATGAACACTGAAGCTTTCTTT.

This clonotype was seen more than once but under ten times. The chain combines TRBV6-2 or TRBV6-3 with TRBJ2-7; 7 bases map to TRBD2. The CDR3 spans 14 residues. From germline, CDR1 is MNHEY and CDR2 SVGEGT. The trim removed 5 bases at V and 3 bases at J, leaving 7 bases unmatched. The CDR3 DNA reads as TGTGCCAGCAGTGGGCGGGAGAGGATCTACGAGCAGTACTTC. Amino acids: CASSGRERIYEQYF.

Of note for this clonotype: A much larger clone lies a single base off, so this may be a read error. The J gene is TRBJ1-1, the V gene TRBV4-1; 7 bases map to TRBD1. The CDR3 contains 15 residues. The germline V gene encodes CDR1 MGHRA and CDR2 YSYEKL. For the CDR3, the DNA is TGCGCCAGCAGCCTACTGGGACAGCGCAGCACTGGAGCTTTCTTT. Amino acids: CASSLLGQRSTGAFF.

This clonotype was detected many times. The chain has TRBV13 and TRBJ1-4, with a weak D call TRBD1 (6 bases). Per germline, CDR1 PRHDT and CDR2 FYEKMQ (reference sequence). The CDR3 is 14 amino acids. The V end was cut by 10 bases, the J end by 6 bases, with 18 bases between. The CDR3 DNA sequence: TGTGCCACCCGCGGGGGGCAGGCTGATGAAAAACTGTTTTTT. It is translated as CATRGGQADEKLFF.

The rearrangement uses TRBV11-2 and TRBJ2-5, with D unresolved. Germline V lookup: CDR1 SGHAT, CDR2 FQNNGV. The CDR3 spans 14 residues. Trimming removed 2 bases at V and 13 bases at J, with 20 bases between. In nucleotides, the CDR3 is TGTGCCAGCAGCTTAATCCTCTACCCAGCGCCCCCGTACTTC. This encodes CASSLILYPAPPYF.

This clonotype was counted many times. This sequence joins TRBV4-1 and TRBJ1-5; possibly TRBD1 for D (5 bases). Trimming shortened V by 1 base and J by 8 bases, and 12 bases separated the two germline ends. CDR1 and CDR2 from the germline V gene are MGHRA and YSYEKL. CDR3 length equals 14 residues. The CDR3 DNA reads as TGCGCCAGCAGCCAAGTCGACAGTTCAAAGCCCCAGCATTTT. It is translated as CASSQVDSSKPQHF.

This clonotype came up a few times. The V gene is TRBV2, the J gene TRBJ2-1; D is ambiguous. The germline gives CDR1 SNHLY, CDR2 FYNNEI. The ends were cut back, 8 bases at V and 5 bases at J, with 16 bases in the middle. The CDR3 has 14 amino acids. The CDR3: CASLSDTLNNEQFF. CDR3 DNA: TGTGCCAGCCTTAGTGATACCCTCAACAATGAGCAGTTCTTC. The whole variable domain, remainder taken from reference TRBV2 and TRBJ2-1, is EPEVTQTPSHQVTQMGQEVILRCVPISNHLYFYWYRQILGQKVEFLVSFYNNEISEKSEIFDDQFSVERPDGSNFTLKIRSTKLEDSAMYFCASLSDTLNNEQFFGPGTRLTVL.

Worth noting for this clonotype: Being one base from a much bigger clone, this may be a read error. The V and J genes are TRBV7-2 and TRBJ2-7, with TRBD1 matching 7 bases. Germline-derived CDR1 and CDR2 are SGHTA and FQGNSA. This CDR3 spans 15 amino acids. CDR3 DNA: TGTGCCAGCAGCACCTATGGGACAGTAGGCGACGAGCGGTACTTC. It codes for CASSTYGTVGDERYF.

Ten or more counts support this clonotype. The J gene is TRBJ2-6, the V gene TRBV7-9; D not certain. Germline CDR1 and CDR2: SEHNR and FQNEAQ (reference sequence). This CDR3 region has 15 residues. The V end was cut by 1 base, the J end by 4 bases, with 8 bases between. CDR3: CASSLGYAGANVLTF. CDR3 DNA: TGTGCCAGCAGCTTAGGTTATGCCGGGGCCAACGTCCTGACTTTC.

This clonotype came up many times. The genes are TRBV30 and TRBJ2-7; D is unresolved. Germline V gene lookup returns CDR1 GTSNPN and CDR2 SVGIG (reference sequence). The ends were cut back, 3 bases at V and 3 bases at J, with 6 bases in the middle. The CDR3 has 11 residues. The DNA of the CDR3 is TGTGCCTGGAGCGCCGTCTACGAGCAGTACTTC. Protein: CAWSAVYEQYF.

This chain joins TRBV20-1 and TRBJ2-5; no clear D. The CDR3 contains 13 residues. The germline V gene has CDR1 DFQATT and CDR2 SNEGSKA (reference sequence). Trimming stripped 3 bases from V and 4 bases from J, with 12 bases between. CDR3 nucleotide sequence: TGCAGTGCTAGTCCTCTTCTCTCAGAGACCCAGTACTTC. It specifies CSASPLLSETQYF.

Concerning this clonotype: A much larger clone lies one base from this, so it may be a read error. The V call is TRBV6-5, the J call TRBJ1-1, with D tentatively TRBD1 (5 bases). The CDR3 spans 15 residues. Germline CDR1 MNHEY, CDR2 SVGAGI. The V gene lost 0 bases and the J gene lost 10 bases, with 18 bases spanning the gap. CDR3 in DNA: TGTGCCAGCAGTTACTCGTCGGGGCGAGACGCTGCAGCTTTCTTT. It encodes CASSYSSGRDAAAFF.

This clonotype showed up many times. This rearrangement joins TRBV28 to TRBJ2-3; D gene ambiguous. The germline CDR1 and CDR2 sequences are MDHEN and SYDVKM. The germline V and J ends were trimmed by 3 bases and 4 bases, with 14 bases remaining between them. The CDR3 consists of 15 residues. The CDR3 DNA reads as TGTGCCAGCAGTTTCGAATACAGACTCCCAGATACGCAGTATTTT. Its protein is CASSFEYRLPDTQYF.

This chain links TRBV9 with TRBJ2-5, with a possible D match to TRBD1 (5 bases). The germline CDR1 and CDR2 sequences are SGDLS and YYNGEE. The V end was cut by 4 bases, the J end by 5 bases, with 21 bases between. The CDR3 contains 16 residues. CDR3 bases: TGTGCCAGCAGCCCCCTCAGGGCGACTGATAGGGAGACCCAGTACTTC. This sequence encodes CASSPLRATDRETQYF. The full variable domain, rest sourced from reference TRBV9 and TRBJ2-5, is DSGVTQTPKHLITATGQRVTLRCSPRSGDLSVYWYQQSLDQGLQFLIQYYNGEERAKGNILERFSAQQFPDLHSELNLSSLELGDSALYFCASSPLRATDRETQYFGPGTRLLVL.

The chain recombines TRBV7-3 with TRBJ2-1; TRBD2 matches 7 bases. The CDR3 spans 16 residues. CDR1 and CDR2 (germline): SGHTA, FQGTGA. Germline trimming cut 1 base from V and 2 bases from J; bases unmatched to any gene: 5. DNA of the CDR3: TGTGCCAGCAGCTTAAGTGCCAGCGGGACCTACAATGAGCAGTTCTTC. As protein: CASSLSASGTYNEQFF.

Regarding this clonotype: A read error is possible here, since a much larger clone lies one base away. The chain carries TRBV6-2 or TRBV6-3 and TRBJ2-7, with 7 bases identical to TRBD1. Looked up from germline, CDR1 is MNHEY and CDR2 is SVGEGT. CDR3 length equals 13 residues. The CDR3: CARSHGTAYEQYF. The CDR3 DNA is TGTGCCCGCAGTCATGGGACAGCCTACGAGCAGTACTTC.

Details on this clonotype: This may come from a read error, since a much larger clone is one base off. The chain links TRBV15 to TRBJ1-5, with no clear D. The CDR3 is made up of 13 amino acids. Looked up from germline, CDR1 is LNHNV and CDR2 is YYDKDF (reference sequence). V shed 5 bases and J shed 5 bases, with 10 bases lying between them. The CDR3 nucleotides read TGTGCCACCAGCTACTCCGGGGATCAGCCCCAGCATTTT. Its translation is CATSYSGDQPQHF. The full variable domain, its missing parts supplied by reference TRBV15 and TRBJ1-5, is DAMVIQNPRYQVTQFGKPVTLSCSQTLNHNVMYWYQQKSSQAPKLLFHYYDKDFNNEADTPDNFQSRRPNTSFCFLDIRSPGLGDTAMYLCATSYSGDQPQHFGDGTRLSIL.

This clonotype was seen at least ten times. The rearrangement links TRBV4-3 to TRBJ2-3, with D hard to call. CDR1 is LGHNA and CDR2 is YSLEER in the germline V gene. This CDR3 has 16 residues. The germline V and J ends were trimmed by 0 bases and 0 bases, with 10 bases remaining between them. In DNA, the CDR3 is TGCGCCAGCAGCCAAGAGCCTAACCCTAGCACAGATACGCAGTATTTT. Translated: CASSQEPNPSTDTQYF.

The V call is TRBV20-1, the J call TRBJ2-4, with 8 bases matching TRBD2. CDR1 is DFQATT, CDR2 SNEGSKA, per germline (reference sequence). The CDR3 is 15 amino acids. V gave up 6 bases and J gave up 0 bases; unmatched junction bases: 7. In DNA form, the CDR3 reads TGCAGTGCCGTTAGACTAGCGCTAGCCAAAAACATTCAGTACTTC. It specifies CSAVRLALAKNIQYF.